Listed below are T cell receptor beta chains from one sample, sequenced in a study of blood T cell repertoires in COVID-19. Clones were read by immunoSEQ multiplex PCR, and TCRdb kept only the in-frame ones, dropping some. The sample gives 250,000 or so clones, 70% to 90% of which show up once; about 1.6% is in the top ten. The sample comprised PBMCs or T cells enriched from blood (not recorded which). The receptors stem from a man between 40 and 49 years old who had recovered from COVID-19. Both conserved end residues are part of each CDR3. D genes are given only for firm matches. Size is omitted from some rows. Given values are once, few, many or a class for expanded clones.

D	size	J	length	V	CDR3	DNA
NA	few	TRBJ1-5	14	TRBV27	CASSLSPTNQPQHF	TGTGCCAGCAGTTTATCGCCGACAAATCAGCCCCAGCATTTT
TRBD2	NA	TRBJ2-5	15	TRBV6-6	CASSLTSGGGETQYF	TGTGCCAGCAGTTTAACTAGCGGGGGTGGAGAGACCCAGTACTTC
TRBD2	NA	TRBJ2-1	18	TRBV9	CASSVAGGLAGGPNEQFF	TGTGCCAGCAGCGTAGCTGGGGGACTAGCGGGAGGGCCCAATGAGCAGTTCTTC
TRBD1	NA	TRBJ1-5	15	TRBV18	CASSPREQGHQPQHF	TGTGCCAGCTCACCAAGGGAACAGGGGCATCAGCCCCAGCATTTT
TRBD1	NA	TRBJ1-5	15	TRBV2	CASSSQGGDNQPQHF	TGTGCCAGCTCCAGCCAGGGGGGAGATAATCAGCCCCAGCATTTT
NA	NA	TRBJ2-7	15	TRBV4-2	CASSQDPQEPYEQYF	TGTGCCAGCAGCCAAGACCCCCAGGAACCCTACGAGCAGTACTTC
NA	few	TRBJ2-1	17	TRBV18	CASSPPQATFNYNEQFF	TGTGCCAGCTCACCACCGCAGGCGACCTTCAACTACAATGAGCAGTTCTTC
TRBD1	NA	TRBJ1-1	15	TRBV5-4	CASSNGQGVVTEAFF	TGTGCCAGCAGCAATGGACAGGGGGTAGTAACTGAAGCTTTCTTT
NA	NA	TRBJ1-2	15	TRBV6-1	CASSEGPGEYYGYTF	TGTGCCAGCAGTGAAGGGCCGGGGGAGTACTATGGCTACACCTTC
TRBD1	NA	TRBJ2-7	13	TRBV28	CASSLTAGQVQYF	TGTGCCAGCAGTTTAACGGCGGGACAGGTGCAGTACTTC
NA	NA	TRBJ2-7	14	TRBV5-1	CASSFGGAGNEQYF	TGCGCCAGCAGCTTTGGAGGGGCGGGGAACGAGCAGTACTTC
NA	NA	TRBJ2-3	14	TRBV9	CASSEGLASDTQYF	TGTGCCAGCAGCGAGGGGCTAGCGAGTGATACGCAGTATTTT
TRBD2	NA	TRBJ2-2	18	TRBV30	CAWSEPPWRGGFGGELFF	TGTGCCTGGAGCGAACCACCATGGCGGGGGGGCTTCGGCGGGGAGCTGTTTTTT
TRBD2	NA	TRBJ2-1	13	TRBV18	CAGRGDSYNEQFF	TGTGCCGGTCGGGGGGACTCCTACAATGAGCAGTTCTTC
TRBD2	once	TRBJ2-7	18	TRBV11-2	CASSLETGLAGGRYEQYF	TGTGCCAGCAGCTTAGAGACGGGGCTAGCGGGGGGCCGCTACGAGCAGTACTTC
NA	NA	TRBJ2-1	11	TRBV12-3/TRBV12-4	CASSLGHEQFF	TGTGCCAGCAGTTTAGGGCATGAGCAGTTCTTC
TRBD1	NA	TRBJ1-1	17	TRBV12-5	CASGLVASNRGGTEAFF	TGTGCTAGTGGTTTGGTAGCTTCTAACAGGGGTGGCACTGAAGCTTTCTTT
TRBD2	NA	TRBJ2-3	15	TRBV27	CASSWSGGAPDTQYF	TGTGCCAGCAGTTGGAGCGGGGGGGCCCCAGATACGCAGTATTTT
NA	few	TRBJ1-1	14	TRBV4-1	CASSQGDRRPEAFF	TGCGCCAGCAGCCAAGGAGACCGCAGGCCTGAGGCTTTCTTT
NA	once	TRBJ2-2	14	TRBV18	CASSRLDRTGELFF	TGTGCCAGCTCACGCCTCGACAGAACCGGGGAGCTGTTTTTT
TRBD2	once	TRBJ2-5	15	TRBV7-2	CASSLVSSGGETQYF	TGTGCCAGCAGCTTAGTATCCAGCGGGGGTGAGACCCAGTACTTC
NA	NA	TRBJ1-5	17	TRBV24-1	CATSDLGGARLNQPQHF	TGTGCCACCAGTGATTTAGGAGGGGCGAGACTCAATCAGCCCCAGCATTTT
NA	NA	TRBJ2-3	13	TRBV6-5	CASKRGAADTQYF	TGTGCCAGCAAACGGGGGGCCGCAGATACGCAGTATTTT
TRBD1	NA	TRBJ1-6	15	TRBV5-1	CASSLDGQGGPPLHF	TGCGCCAGCAGCTTGGATGGACAGGGGGGCCCACCCCTCCACTTT
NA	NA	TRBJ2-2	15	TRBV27	CASTPHGVGTGELFF	TGTGCCAGCACTCCCCACGGGGTGGGCACCGGGGAGCTGTTTTTT
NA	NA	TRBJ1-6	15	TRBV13	CASSGGTPGGSPLHF	TGTGCCAGCAGCGGGGGGACTCCCGGGGGTTCACCCCTCCACTTT
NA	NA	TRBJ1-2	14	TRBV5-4	CASSLEFQGYGYTF	TGTGCCAGCAGCTTGGAATTTCAGGGCTATGGCTACACCTTC
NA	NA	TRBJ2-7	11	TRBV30	CAASGSYEQYF	TGTGCTGCCAGCGGCTCCTACGAGCAGTACTTC
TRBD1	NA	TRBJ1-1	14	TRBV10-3	CAISRGTANTEAFF	TGTGCCATCAGTAGGGGGACAGCCAACACTGAAGCTTTCTTT
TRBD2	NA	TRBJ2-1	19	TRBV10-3	CAISESWLAGRSSYNEQFF	TGTGCCATCAGTGAGTCGTGGCTAGCGGGGCGAAGCTCCTACAATGAGCAGTTCTTC
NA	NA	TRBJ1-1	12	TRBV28	CASSFLLTEAFF	TGTGCCAGCAGTTTCCTTCTCACTGAAGCTTTCTTT
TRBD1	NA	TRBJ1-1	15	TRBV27	CASSLGQGGNTEAFF	TGTGCCAGCAGTTTAGGACAGGGGGGGAACACTGAAGCTTTCTTT
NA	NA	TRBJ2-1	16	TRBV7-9	CASSPPTQAWGHEQFF	TGTGCCAGCAGCCCCCCCACGCAGGCTTGGGGGCACGAGCAGTTCTTC
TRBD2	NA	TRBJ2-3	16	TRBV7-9	CASSPRGTSAGDTQYF	TGTGCCAGCAGCCCGCGCGGGACTAGCGCCGGGGATACGCAGTATTTT
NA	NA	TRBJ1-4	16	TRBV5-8	CASSSARGLINEKLFF	TGTGCCAGCAGCTCCGCGCGGGGCCTCATTAATGAAAAACTGTTTTTT
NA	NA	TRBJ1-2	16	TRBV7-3	CASSLTLSPANYGYTF	TGTGCCAGCAGCTTAACGTTATCCCCCGCTAACTATGGCTACACCTTC
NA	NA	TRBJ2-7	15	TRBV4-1	CASSQAIESSYEQYF	TGCGCCAGCAGCCAAGCAATCGAGAGCTCCTACGAGCAGTACTTC
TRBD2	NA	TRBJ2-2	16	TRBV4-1	CASSQAFRTRRGELFF	TGCGCCAGCAGCCAAGCCTTCAGGACTAGGCGTGGGGAGCTGTTTTTT
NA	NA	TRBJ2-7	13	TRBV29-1	CSVELDGAYEQYF	TGCAGCGTTGAGCTAGACGGAGCCTACGAGCAGTACTTC
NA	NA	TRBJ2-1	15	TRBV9	CASSADSQSYNEQFF	TGTGCCAGCAGCGCCGACAGCCAGTCCTACAATGAGCAGTTCTTC
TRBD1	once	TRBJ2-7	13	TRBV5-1	CASSLTGGYEQYF	TGCGCCAGCAGCTTGACAGGGGGCTACGAGCAGTACTTC
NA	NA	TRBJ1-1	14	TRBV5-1	CASSFEGVDTEAFF	TGCGCCAGCAGCTTTGAGGGTGTTGACACTGAAGCTTTCTTT
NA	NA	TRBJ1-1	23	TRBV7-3	CASSLKAIVGGRAANIGGTEAFF	TGTGCCAGCAGCTTAAAGGCTATAGTTGGCGGCCGGGCAGCGAATATAGGGGGCACTGAAGCTTTCTTT
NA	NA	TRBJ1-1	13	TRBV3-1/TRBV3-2	CASSLQTNTEAFF	TGTGCCAGCAGCCTACAGACGAACACTGAAGCTTTCTTT
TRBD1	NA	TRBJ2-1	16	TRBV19	CASTLSRQGAYNEQFF	TGTGCCAGTACCCTATCCCGGCAGGGGGCCTACAATGAGCAGTTCTTC
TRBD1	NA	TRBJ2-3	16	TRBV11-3	CASSPETGGLTDTQYF	TGTGCCAGCAGCCCAGAGACAGGGGGCTTAACAGATACGCAGTATTTT
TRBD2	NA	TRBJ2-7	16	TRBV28	CASSLLGLASVYEQYF	TGTGCCAGCAGTTTACTGGGACTAGCTTCCGTCTACGAGCAGTACTTC
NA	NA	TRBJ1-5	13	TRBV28	CASSRSPNQPQHF	TGTGCCAGCAGTCGGTCCCCAAATCAGCCCCAGCATTTT
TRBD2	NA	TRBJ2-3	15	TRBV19	CASSLAGETTDTQYF	TGTGCCAGTAGTTTAGCGGGAGAGACCACAGATACGCAGTATTTT
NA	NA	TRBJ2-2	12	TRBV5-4	CASSLQTGELFF	TGTGCCAGCAGCTTGCAAACCGGGGAGCTGTTTTTT
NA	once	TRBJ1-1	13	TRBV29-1	CSGAPTGNTEAFF	TGCAGCGGCGCTCCGACAGGGAACACTGAAGCTTTCTTT
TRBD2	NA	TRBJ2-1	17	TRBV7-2	CASSPRPGTSWRNEQFF	TGTGCCAGCAGCCCACGGCCCGGGACTAGCTGGCGGAATGAGCAGTTCTTC